These 10 T cell receptor beta chains came from one sample sequenced in a study of T cell responses to AZD1222 COVID-19 vaccine. Sequenced by immunoSEQ multiplex PCR; TCRdb stores in-frame clones only, minus some. The sample lists about 79,000 clones; nearly 90% were seen once. This sample comprised peripheral blood, obtained 28 days after the second AZD1222 dose. These receptors all stem from an adult who received the AZD1222 COVID-19 vaccine.

This rearrangement joins TRBV19 to TRBJ1-4, with D tentatively TRBD1 (5 bases). The CDR3 has 15 amino acids. Germline V CDR1 and CDR2: LNHDA, SQIVND (reference sequence). The V and J ends lost 3 bases and 6 bases respectively, with 14 bases between them. The CDR3 loop is CASSILGRVHEKLFF. In DNA form, the CDR3 reads TGTGCCAGTAGTATTCTGGGCAGGGTTCATGAAAAACTGTTTTTT.

The chain recombines TRBV28 with TRBJ2-7, with 8 positions matching TRBD2. The CDR3 extends over 15 amino acids. Germline values: CDR1 MDHEN, CDR2 SYDVKM. V lost 2 bases to trimming and J lost 4 bases; unmatched junction nucleotides: 7. The DNA for the CDR3 is TGTGCCAGCAGTTTACCTGCGGGGGGAACATACGAGCAGTACTTC. Amino acid sequence: CASSLPAGGTYEQYF.

The chain combines TRBV20-1 with TRBJ2-1, with D possibly being TRBD1 or TRBD2 (5 bases each). The V and J ends lost 6 bases and 12 bases respectively, with 12 bases between them. This CDR3 spans 10 amino acids. CDR1 DFQATT and CDR2 SNEGSKA come from the germline V gene (reference sequence). The CDR3 loop reads CSAPGTSQFF. The CDR3 coding sequence is TGCAGTGCCCCCGGGACCTCGCAGTTCTTC.

V and J are TRBV5-1 and TRBJ1-2, with D tentatively TRBD1 (6 bases). Germline lookup yields CDR1 SGHRS and CDR2 YFSETQ. This CDR3 is built from 15 residues. Between the trimmed V and J ends, which lost 4 bases and 0 bases, there was a span of 13 bases. CDR3 coding DNA: TGCGCCAGCAGCGCCGGACAGCCAGCTAACTATGGCTACACCTTC. Amino acid sequence: CASSAGQPANYGYTF.

The gene calls are TRBV3-1 (or the pseudogene TRBV3-2) and TRBJ2-5; 12 nucleotides line up with TRBD2. This CDR3 region has 16 residues. Trimming removed 4 bases from V and 5 bases from J; junction bases left unmatched: 8. Germline lookup yields CDR1 LGHDT and CDR2 YNNKEL (reference sequence). In DNA, the CDR3 is TGTGCCAGCAGCCCAGGACTAGCGGGAAGGACGGAGACCCAGTACTTC. Translated: CASSPGLAGRTETQYF.

Worth noting for this clone: At one end the junction does not follow the germline gene, possibly because of a read error. The chain employs TRBV7-9 and TRBJ2-2, with 10 bases fitting TRBD2. The germline gives CDR1 SEHNR, CDR2 FQNEAQ (reference sequence). This CDR3 is built from 14 residues. CDR3 bases: TGTGCCAGCAGCCTAGCGGGAGAGATCGGGGAGCTGTTTTTT. It translates to CASSLAGEIGELFF.

In its sample, this clone was seen a few times. The V call is TRBV5-1, the J call TRBJ1-1; possibly TRBD1 for D (5 bases). Per germline, CDR1 SGHRS and CDR2 YFSETQ. V was cut by 6 bases and J by 7 bases, with 16 bases left in between. CDR3 length: 13 residues. In nucleotides, the CDR3 is TGCGCCAGCACCTCAACTGCCGGGGGTGAAGCTTTCTTT. Its protein is CASTSTAGGEAFF. The variable domain in full, completed from reference TRBV5-1 and TRBJ1-1, reads KAGVTQTPRYLIKTRGQQVTLSCSPISGHRSVSWYQQTPGQGLQFLFEYFSETQRNKGNFPGRFSGRQFSNSRSEMNVSTLELGDSALYLCASTSTAGGEAFFGQGTRLTVV.

The rearrangement uses TRBV18 and TRBJ1-2; possibly TRBD1 for D (5 bases). Germline assignment: CDR1 KGHSH and CDR2 LQKENI. The CDR3 loop spans 15 amino acids. V shed 2 bases and J shed 6 bases, with 16 bases lying between them. This CDR3 reads CASSPIQQGGNGYTF. The CDR3 coding sequence is TGTGCCAGCTCACCAATTCAGCAGGGAGGGAATGGCTACACCTTC.

The CDR3, as DNA: TGTGCCTGGAGTGTACCGGACCTTAGGGCATATCAGCCCCAGCATTTT. It specifies CAWSVPDLRAYQPQHF. This chain links TRBV30 with TRBJ1-5; D gene ambiguous. V lost 0 bases and J lost 5, with 17 bases in between. The CDR3 is made up of 16 amino acids. In germline, CDR1 is GTSNPN, CDR2 SVGIG (reference sequence).

V is TRBV6-6 and J is TRBJ2-3, with 7 bases fitting TRBD1. The V gene end was trimmed by 8 bases and the J gene end by 6 bases; junction bases not matched to a gene: 8. In germline, CDR1 is MNHNY, CDR2 SVGAGI (reference sequence). The CDR3 is 13 residues long. The CDR3 DNA sequence: TGTGCCAGCGGAGACAGGGAAGTTGATACGCAGTATTTT. It specifies CASGDREVDTQYF.